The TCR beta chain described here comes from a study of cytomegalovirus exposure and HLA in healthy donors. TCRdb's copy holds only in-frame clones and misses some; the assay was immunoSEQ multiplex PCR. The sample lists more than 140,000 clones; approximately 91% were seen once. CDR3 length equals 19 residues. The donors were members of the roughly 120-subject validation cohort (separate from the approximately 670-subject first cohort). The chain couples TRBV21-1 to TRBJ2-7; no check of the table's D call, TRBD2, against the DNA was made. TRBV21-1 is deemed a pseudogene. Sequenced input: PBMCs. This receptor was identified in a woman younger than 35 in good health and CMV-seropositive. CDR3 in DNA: TGTGCCAGCAGCAAAGACCCAAAATTACTAGCGGGCCGCTCCTACGAGCAGTACTTC. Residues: CASSKDPKLLAGRSYEQYF.